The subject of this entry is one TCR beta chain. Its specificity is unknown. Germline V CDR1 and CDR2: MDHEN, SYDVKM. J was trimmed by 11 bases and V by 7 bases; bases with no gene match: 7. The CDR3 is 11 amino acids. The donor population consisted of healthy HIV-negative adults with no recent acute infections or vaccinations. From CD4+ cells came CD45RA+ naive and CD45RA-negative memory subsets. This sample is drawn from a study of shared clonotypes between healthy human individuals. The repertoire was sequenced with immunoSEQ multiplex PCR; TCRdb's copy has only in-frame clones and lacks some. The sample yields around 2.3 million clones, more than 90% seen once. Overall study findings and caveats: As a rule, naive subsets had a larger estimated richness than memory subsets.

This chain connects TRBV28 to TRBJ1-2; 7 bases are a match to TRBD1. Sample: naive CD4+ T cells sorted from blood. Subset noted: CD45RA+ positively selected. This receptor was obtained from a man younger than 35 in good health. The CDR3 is CASTEQGGYTF. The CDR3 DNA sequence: TGTGCCAGCACGGAGCAGGGGGGTTACACCTTC.